This T cell receptor beta chain was recovered during a study of early T cells in non-severe SARS-CoV-2 infection. Separate cDNA molecules each had unique molecular identifiers attached to them. Each CDR3 protein gets one entry after TCRdb re-called the 5' RACE reads with MiXCR. The sample holds about 72,000 distinct CDR3 sequences, roughly a tenth seen once. CDR3 length: 14 residues. V was cut by 0 bases and J by 6 bases, with 9 bases left in between. Germline CDR1 LGHNA, CDR2 YSLEER. There are a few counts of this clonotype. V gene TRBV4-3 combines with J gene TRBJ2-4; no firm D call. The sequences come from whole blood, collected at baseline. The TCR originated in an adult who was a healthcare worker with PCR-confirmed SARS-CoV-2 infection or an uninfected control (not recorded which). The CDR3 DNA sequence: TGCGCCAGCAGCCAAGACCTCAGCCTAAACATTCAGTACTTC. It is translated as CASSQDLSLNIQYF.